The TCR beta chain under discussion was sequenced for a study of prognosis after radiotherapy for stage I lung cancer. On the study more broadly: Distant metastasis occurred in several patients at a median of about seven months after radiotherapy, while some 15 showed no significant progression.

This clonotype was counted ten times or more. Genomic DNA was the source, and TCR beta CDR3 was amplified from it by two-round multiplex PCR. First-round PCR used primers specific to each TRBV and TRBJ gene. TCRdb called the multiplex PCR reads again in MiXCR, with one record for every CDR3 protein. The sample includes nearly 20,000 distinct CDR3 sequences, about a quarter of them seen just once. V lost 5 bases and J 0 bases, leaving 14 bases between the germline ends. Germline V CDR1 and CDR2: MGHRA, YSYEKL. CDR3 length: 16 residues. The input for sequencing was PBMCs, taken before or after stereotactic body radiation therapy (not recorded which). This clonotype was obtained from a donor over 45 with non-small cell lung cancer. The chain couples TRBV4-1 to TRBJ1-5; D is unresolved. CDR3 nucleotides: TGCGCCAGCAGCGGCCGGGATAAGCCTAGCAATCAGCCCCAGCATTTT. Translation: CASSGRDKPSNQPQHF.